The 19 T cell receptor beta chains reported below all come from one sample, sequenced in a study of CD4 and CD8 cells across lung adenocarcinoma regions. TCRdb fed the PCR reads into MiXCR, producing one record per CDR3 protein. The data hold under 20,000 distinct CDR3 sequences, with roughly 51% observed a single time. Sample: CD8+ T cells from the center of a lung tumor. These receptors were taken from a female donor with lung adenocarcinoma. The CD4 and CD8 labels of this study may be unreliable.

At least ten counts were recorded for this clonotype. The chain joins TRBV10-3 to TRBJ2-1; D remains ambiguous. From germline, CDR1 is ENHRY and CDR2 SYGVKD. This CDR3 is 11 amino acids long. V lost 7 bases and J 5 bases, leaving 6 bases between the germline ends. CDR3 protein: CAITKNNEQFF. The CDR3 nucleotides read TGTGCCATCACCAAAAACAATGAGCAGTTCTTC.

This clonotype is medium-sized by share. V usage is TRBV7-9 and J usage is TRBJ2-5, with no clear D. The V end was cut by 5 bases, the J end by 5 bases, with 9 bases between. In germline, CDR1 is SEHNR, CDR2 FQNEAQ (reference sequence). This CDR3 has 12 amino acids. The CDR3: CASSKGGETQYF. CDR3 DNA: TGTGCCAGCAGCAAAGGTGGGGAGACCCAGTACTTC.

This clonotype has more than one count but fewer than ten. The chain joins TRBV7-2 to TRBJ1-1; tentatively, D is TRBD1 (6 bases). V was trimmed by 3 bases and J by 1 base, leaving 15 bases between them. The CDR3 has 16 amino acids. CDR1 and CDR2 from the germline V gene are SGHTA and FQGNSA. The CDR3 DNA is TGTGCCAGCAGCTTCCCCTCGGGAGGGGGGAACACTGAAGCTTTCTTT. Residues: CASSFPSGGGNTEAFF.

This chain joins TRBV5-6 and TRBJ2-3; D is possibly TRBD1 (6 bases). Germline V gene lookup returns CDR1 SGHDT and CDR2 YYEEEE. V was cut by 6 bases and J by 3 bases, with 20 bases left in between. CDR3 length equals 16 residues. The chain's CDR3 is CASNSGTFSGTDTQYF. The CDR3 DNA sequence: TGTGCCAGCAATTCCGGGACATTCTCCGGTACAGATACGCAGTATTTT.

As concerns this clonotype: At one of its ends the junction is not consistent with the germline gene, which may arise from a read error. CDR3 residues: CGSVGGRGATNTQYF. The CDR3 DNA reads as TGTGGCAGCGTCGGGGGGCGCGGAGCCACAAACACGCAGTACTTT. The chain links TRBV7-2 to TRBJ2-4; D is perhaps TRBD2 (7 bases). From germline, CDR1 is SGHTA and CDR2 FQGNSA. There are 15 residues in the CDR3.

The rearrangement links TRBV10-2 to TRBJ2-5; no firm D call. With the DNA end fitting TRBJ2-7 better, the J assignment may be wrong. Germline V CDR1 and CDR2: WSHSY, SAAADI. The CDR3 contains 13 residues. The CDR3 spells CASSATENSEQYF. The CDR3 DNA sequence: TGCGCCAGCAGTGCCACAGAAAATAGCGAGCAGTACTTC.

This CDR3 reads CASSEYKATGELFF. The CDR3, as DNA: TGTGCCAGCAGTGAATATAAAGCCACCGGGGAGCTGTTTTTT. This chain links TRBV25-1 with TRBJ2-2; D ambiguous. The CDR3 contains 14 residues. Germline V lookup: CDR1 MGHDK, CDR2 SYGVNS. The V end lost 0 bases, the J end lost 4 bases, and 6 bases lay between the germline ends.

This rearrangement joins TRBV6-5 to TRBJ2-1, with TRBD2 identical over 9 bases. With 1 base clipped from V and 9 bases from J, the junction kept 7 bases outside the gene matches. The CDR3 loop spans 15 amino acids. CDR1 is MNHEY, CDR2 SVGAGI, per germline. The CDR3 DNA reads as TGTGCCAGCAGTTACTGGGCTAGCGGGAAGCGTGAGCAGTTCTTC. This gives the protein CASSYWASGKREQFF.

With regard to this clonotype: A junction boundary mismatches the germline segment, possibly from a read error. The gene calls are TRBV6-1 and TRBJ2-3; TRBD1 or TRBD2 may be the D gene (6 bases each). The CDR3 has 15 amino acids. Germline-derived CDR1 and CDR2 are MNHNS and SASEGT. The CDR3 DNA follows: TGTGCCAGGGGCAGAGGAGGGGGTGACCCAGAGACCCAGTATTTC. This codes for CARGRGGGDPETQYF.

The chain has TRBV6-1 and TRBJ2-1, with 10 bases identical to TRBD1. Germline V gives CDR1 MNHNS, CDR2 SASEGT. V lost 6 bases, J lost 7 bases, and 12 bases stayed unmatched. The CDR3 runs 16 residues. The CDR3 bases are TGTGCCAGCAGGTCACCGATCCGGGACAGGGGTAATGAGCAGTTCTTC. Residues: CASRSPIRDRGNEQFF.

This clonotype was seen a single time. The chain carries TRBV6-1 and TRBJ1-5; weak D call: TRBD1 (6 bases). Trimming removed 2 bases at V and 2 bases at J, with 10 bases between. This CDR3 is built from 15 residues. CDR1 and CDR2 from the germline V gene are MNHNS and SASEGT. CDR3 DNA sequence: TGTGCCAGCAGTGAATACGGACAGCGCAATCAGCCCCAGCATTTT. Its translation: CASSEYGQRNQPQHF.

The chain uses TRBV6-1 and TRBJ2-2; tentative D call: TRBD1 (5 bases). The V gene's germline CDR1 is MNHNS and CDR2 SASEGT. The CDR3 sequence is 14 residues long. With 6 bases removed from V and 2 bases from J, the gap between germline ends came to 10 bases. The CDR3 loop reads CASRVQENTGELFF. As DNA, the CDR3 is TGTGCCAGCAGAGTACAGGAAAACACCGGGGAGCTGTTTTTT.

Many counts were recorded for this clonotype. V is TRBV5-1 and J is TRBJ2-5; TRBD2 matches at 9 bases. J was trimmed by 3 bases and V by 1 base; bases with no gene match: 7. There are 16 residues in the CDR3. Per germline, CDR1 SGHRS and CDR2 YFSETQ. CDR3 nucleotide sequence: TGCGCCAGCAGCTTGACGGCTAGCGGGGTCAAAGAGACCCAGTACTTC. Protein sequence: CASSLTASGVKETQYF.

This clonotype was counted between two and nine times. The rearrangement uses TRBV7-2 and TRBJ2-1, with 7 bases identical to TRBD2. This CDR3 comprises 15 residues. Germline-derived CDR1 and CDR2 are SGHTA and FQGNSA. The junction had 1 base not matched to a gene; V was cut back by 2 bases and J by 0 bases. The CDR3 is CASSLWGGSYNEQFF. The CDR3 bases are TGTGCCAGCAGCTTATGGGGGGGCTCCTACAATGAGCAGTTCTTC.

The sample holds many counts of this clonotype. A clone one base away is much larger, so this may be a read error. This chain joins TRBV6-1 and TRBJ2-1; D not certain. The germline V gene encodes CDR1 MNHNS and CDR2 SASEGT. Trimming took 6 bases from V and 10 from J, leaving 16 bases between them. The CDR3 runs 13 residues. The CDR3 sequence: CASSLADSYEQFF. CDR3 sequence (DNA): TGTGCCAGCAGCTTGGCAGATTCCTACGAGCAGTTCTTC.

The rearrangement links TRBV6-6 to TRBJ2-1, with 11 bases aligning to TRBD2. The DNA end favors TRBJ2-7, so the J call may be wrong. The CDR3 loop spans 20 amino acids. Germline V gene lookup returns CDR1 MNHNY and CDR2 SVGAGI (reference sequence). The CDR3 protein is CASSYDGTGFSSGRPGEQYF. In DNA form, the CDR3 reads TGTGCCAGCAGTTACGACGGGACAGGGTTTTCTAGCGGGAGGCCAGGCGAGCAGTACTTC.

The CDR3 region has the DNA TGTGCCAGCAGAAAGACAGGGGACACCGGGGAGCTGTTTTTT. Its translation: CASRKTGDTGELFF. This chain links TRBV6-1 with TRBJ2-2, with 8 nucleotides matching TRBD1. The germline V gene encodes CDR1 MNHNS and CDR2 SASEGT. Trimming removed 6 bases from V and 3 bases from J; junction bases left unmatched: 3. The CDR3 spans 14 residues.

This sequence joins TRBV10-1 and TRBJ2-4; 10 bases agree with TRBD2. With V trimmed by 2 bases and J by 10 bases, 5 bases remained unmatched. This CDR3 region has 14 residues. Germline loops: CDR1 WNHNN, CDR2 SYGVQD (reference sequence). The CDR3 spells CASSEGLAGDIQYF. The CDR3 nucleotides are TGCGCCAGCAGTGAGGGTCTAGCGGGAGATATTCAGTACTTC.

The chain couples TRBV9 to TRBJ2-1, with TRBD1 matching over 9 bases. CDR3 length: 16 amino acids. Germline lookup yields CDR1 SGDLS and CDR2 YYNGEE. The V gene end was trimmed by 5 bases and the J gene end by 3 bases; junction bases not matched to a gene: 9. CDR3 amino acids: CASSQGWGQGYNEQFF. The CDR3 nucleotides read TGTGCCAGCAGTCAAGGGTGGGGACAGGGCTACAATGAGCAGTTCTTC.